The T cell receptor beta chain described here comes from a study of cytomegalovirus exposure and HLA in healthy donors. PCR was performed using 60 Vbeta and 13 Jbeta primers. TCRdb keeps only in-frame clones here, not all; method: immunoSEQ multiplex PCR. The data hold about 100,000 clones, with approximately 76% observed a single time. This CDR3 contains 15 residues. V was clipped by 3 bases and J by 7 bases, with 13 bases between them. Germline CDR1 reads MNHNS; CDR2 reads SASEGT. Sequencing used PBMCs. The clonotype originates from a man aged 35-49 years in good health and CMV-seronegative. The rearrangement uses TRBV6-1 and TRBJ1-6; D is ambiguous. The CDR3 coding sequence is TGTGCCAGCAGTGAGCCCCTACCACGGAATTCACCCCTCCACTTT. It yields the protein CASSEPLPRNSPLHF.